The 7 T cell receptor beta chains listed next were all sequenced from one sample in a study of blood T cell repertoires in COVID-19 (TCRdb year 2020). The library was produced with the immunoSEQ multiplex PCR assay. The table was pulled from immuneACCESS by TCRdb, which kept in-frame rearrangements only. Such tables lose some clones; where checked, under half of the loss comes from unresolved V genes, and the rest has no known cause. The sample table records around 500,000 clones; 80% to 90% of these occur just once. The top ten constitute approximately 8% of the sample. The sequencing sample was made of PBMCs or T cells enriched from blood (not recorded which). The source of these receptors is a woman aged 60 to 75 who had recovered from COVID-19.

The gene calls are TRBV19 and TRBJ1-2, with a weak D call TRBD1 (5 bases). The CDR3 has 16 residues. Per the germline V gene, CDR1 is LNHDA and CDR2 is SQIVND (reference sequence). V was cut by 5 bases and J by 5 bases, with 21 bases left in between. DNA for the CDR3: TGTGCCAGTAGTCCTCCCGGGACTAGGAAGGGGTATGGCTACACCTTC. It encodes CASSPPGTRKGYGYTF.

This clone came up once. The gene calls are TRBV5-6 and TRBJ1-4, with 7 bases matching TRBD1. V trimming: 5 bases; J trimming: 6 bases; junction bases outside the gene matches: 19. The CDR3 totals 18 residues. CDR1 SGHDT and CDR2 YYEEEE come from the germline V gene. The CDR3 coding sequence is TGTGCCAGCAGTTGGAGGACCTACAGGGGAGGTCAGGATGAAAAACTGTTTTTT. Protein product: CASSWRTYRGGQDEKLFF.

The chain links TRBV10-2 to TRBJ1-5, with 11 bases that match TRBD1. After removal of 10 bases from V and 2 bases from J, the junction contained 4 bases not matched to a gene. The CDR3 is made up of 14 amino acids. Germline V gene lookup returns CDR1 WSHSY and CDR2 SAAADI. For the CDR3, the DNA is TGCGCCACCCGGACAGGGGGCGGCAATCAGCCCCAGCATTTT. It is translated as CATRTGGGNQPQHF.

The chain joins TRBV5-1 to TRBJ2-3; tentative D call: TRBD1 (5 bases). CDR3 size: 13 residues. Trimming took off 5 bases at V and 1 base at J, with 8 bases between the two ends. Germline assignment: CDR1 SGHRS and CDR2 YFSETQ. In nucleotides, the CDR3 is TGCGCCAGCAGGTTCAGGGGCACAGATACGCAGTATTTT. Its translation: CASRFRGTDTQYF.

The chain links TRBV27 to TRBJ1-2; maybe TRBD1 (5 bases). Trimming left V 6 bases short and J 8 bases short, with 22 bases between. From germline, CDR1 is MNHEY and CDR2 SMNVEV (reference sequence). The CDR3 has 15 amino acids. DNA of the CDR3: TGTGCCAGCAGCCTTTGGGGAGGGACCGAAGAGGGCTACACCTTC. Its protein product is CASSLWGGTEEGYTF.

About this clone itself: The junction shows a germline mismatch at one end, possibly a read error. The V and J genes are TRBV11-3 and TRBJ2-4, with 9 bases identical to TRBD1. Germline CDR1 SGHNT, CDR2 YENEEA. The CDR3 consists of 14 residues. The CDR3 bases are TGTGCCAGCAGCCCACAGGGGGCCACAAACATTCAGTACTTC. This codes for CASSPQGATNIQYF.

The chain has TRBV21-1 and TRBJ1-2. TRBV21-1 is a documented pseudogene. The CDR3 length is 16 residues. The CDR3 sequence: CASSNNPGGRNYGYTF. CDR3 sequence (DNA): TGTGCCAGCAGCAACAACCCCGGGGGGCGAAACTATGGCTACACCTTC.